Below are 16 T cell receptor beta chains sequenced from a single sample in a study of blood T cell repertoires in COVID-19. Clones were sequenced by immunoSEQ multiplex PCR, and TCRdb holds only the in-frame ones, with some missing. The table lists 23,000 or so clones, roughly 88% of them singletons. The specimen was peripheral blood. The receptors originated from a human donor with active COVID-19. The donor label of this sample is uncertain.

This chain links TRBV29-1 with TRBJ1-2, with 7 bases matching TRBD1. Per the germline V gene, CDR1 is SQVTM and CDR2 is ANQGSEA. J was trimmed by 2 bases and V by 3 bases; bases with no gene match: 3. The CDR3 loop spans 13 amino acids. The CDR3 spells CSVEGTDNYGYTF. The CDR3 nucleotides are TGCAGCGTTGAGGGGACAGACAACTATGGCTACACCTTC.

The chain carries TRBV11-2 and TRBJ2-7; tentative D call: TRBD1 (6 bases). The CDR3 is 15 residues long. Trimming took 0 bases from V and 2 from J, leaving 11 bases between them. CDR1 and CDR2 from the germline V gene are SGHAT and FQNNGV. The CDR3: CASSLDQGSPYEQYF. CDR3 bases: TGTGCCAGCAGCTTAGATCAGGGGTCCCCCTACGAGCAGTACTTC.

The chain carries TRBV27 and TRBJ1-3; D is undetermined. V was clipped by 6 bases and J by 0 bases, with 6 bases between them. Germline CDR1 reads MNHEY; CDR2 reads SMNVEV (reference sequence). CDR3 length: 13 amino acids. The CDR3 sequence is CASRPNSGNTIYF. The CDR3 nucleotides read TGTGCCAGCAGACCTAACTCTGGAAACACCATATATTTT.

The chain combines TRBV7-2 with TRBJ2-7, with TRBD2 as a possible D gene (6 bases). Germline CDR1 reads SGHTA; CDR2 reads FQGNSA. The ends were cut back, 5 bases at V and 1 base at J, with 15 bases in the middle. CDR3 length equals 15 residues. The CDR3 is CASSLDYASSYEQYF. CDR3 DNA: TGTGCCAGCAGCCTGGACTACGCCTCGTCCTACGAGCAGTACTTC. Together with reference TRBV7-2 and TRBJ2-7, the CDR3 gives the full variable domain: GAGVSQSPSNKVTEKGKDVELRCDPISGHTALYWYRQSLGQGLEFLIYFQGNSAPDKSGLPSDRFSAERTGGSVSTLTIQRTQQEDSAVYLCASSLDYASSYEQYFGPGTRLTVT.

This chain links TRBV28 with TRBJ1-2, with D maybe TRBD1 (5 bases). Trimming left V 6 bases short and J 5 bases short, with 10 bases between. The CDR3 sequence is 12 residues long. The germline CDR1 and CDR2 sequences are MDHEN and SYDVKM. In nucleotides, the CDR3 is TGTGCCAGCAGGGGCGGGGGATATGGCTACACCTTC. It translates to CASRGGGYGYTF.

CDR3 residues: CASSLSSAFTDTQYF. In DNA form, the CDR3 reads TGTGCCAGCAGCTTGTCCAGCGCGTTCACAGATACGCAGTATTTT. The chain is built from TRBV5-6 and TRBJ2-3; D unclear. In germline, CDR1 is SGHDT, CDR2 YYEEEE. The length of the CDR3 is 15 residues. Trimming removed 1 base at V and 2 bases at J, with 11 bases between.

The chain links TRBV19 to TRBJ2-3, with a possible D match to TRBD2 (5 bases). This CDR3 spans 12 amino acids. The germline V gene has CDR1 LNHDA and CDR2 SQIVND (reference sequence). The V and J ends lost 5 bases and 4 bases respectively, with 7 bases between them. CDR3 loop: CASSEGSDTQYF. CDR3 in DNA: TGTGCCAGTAGTGAGGGTTCAGATACGCAGTATTTT.

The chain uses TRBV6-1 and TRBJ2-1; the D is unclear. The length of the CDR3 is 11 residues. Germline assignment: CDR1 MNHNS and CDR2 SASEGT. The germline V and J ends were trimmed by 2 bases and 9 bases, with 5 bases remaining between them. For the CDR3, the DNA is TGTGCCAGCAGTGAATTTAGTGAGCAGTTCTTC. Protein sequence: CASSEFSEQFF.

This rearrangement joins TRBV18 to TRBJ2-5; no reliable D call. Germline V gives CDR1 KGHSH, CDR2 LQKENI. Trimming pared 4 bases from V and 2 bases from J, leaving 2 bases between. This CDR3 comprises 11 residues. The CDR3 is CASSLQETQYF. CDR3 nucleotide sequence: TGTGCCAGCTCACTACAAGAGACCCAGTACTTC.

CDR3 sequence (DNA): TGCGCCAGCAGCCATCTTTTCAGGCAGGGTTCGAACACCGGGGAGCTGTTTTTT. Amino acid sequence: CASSHLFRQGSNTGELFF. The genes are TRBV4-3 and TRBJ2-2; D may be TRBD1 (5 bases). The CDR3 extends over 18 amino acids. Germline V gene lookup returns CDR1 LGHNA and CDR2 YSLEER. V was shortened by 3 bases and J by 0 bases, with 17 bases between the two germline ends.

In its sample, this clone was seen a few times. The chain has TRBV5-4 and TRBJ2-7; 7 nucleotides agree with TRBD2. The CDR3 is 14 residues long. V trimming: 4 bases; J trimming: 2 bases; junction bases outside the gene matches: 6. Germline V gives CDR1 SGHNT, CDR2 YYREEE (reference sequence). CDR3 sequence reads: CASSQGGAAYEQYF. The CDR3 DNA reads TGTGCCAGCAGCCAGGGAGGGGCAGCCTACGAGCAGTACTTC.

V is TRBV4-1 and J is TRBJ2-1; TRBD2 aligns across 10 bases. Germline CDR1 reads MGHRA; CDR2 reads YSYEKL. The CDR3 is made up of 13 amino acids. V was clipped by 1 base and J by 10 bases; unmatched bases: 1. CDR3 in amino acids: CASSQVLAGEQFF. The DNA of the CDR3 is TGCGCCAGCAGCCAAGTACTAGCGGGAGAGCAGTTCTTC.

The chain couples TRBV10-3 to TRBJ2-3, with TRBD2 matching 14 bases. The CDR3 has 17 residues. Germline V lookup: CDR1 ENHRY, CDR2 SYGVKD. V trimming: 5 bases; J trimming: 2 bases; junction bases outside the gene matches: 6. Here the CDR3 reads CAISPGTSGSFTDTQYF. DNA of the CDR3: TGTGCCATCAGTCCTGGGACTAGCGGGAGTTTCACAGATACGCAGTATTTT.

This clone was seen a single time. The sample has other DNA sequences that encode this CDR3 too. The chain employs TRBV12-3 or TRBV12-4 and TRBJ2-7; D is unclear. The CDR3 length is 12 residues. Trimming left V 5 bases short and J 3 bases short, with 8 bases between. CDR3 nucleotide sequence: TGTGCCAGCAGTCCAACCAGCTACGAGCAGTACTTC. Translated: CASSPTSYEQYF.

In DNA form, the CDR3 reads TGCAGCGTTGTTCGACAGCAAGAGACCCAGTACTTC. Protein product: CSVVRQQETQYF. The rearrangement joins TRBV29-1 to TRBJ2-5; TRBD1 is a possible D gene (5 bases). The CDR3 is made up of 12 amino acids. Trimming cost V 4 bases and J 2 bases, with 8 bases left between them. CDR1 is SQVTM, CDR2 ANQGSEA, per germline.

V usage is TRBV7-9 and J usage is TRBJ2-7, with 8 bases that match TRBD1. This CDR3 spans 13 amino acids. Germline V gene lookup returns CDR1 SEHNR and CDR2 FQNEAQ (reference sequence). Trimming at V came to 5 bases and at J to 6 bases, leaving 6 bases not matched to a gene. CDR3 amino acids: CASSPTDRGEQYF. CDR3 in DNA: TGTGCCAGCAGCCCCACCGACAGGGGCGAGCAGTACTTC.